Listed below are T cell receptor beta chains from one sample, sequenced in a study of T cell responses to AZD1222 COVID-19 vaccine. Using immunoSEQ multiplex PCR, the repertoire was profiled, and TCRdb retains in-frame clones only, with some absent. The table lists about 150,000 clones, around 90% of them singletons. Material: peripheral blood, obtained on day 0 of MenACWY control vaccination. All receptors come from an adult in good health. Both conserved end residues are part of each CDR3. A D gene is named only where the DNA matches it firmly. The size of a clone is reported for some rows only, either as once, few or many, or as a class for expanded clones.

j_gene: TRBJ2-7; abundance: -; v_gene: TRBV10-2; d_gene: -; CDR3nt: TGCGCCAGCAGTACAGAGATCTACGAGCAGTACTTC; CDR3aa: CASSTEIYEQYF
j_gene: TRBJ1-4; abundance: -; v_gene: TRBV28; d_gene: -; CDR3nt: TGTGCCAGCACTCGAGGGAAAGGGGAAAAACTGTTTTTT; CDR3aa: CASTRGKGEKLFF
j_gene: TRBJ2-3; abundance: once; v_gene: TRBV9; d_gene: -; CDR3nt: TGTGCCAGCAGCTCCCGGGGCAGGGCCACAGATACGCAGTATTTT; CDR3aa: CASSSRGRATDTQYF
j_gene: TRBJ2-3; abundance: once; v_gene: TRBV19; d_gene: TRBD2; CDR3nt: TGTGCCAGTAGTATTAGCGGGGGGCCAGCAGATACGCAGTATTTT; CDR3aa: CASSISGGPADTQYF
j_gene: TRBJ1-2; abundance: -; v_gene: TRBV6-5; d_gene: -; CDR3nt: TGTGCCAGCAGTTACTCGAAGGACACTCTCGGCTACACCTTC; CDR3aa: CASSYSKDTLGYTF
j_gene: TRBJ1-5; abundance: -; v_gene: TRBV6-5; d_gene: -; CDR3nt: TGTGCCAGCAGCAGGACGGTTAGCAATCAGCCCCAGCATTTT; CDR3aa: CASSRTVSNQPQHF
j_gene: TRBJ1-4; abundance: -; v_gene: TRBV5-1; d_gene: TRBD1; CDR3nt: TGCGCCAGCAGCCGGGACAGGGGCGCTAATGAAAAACTGTTTTTT; CDR3aa: CASSRDRGANEKLFF
j_gene: TRBJ1-1; abundance: once; v_gene: TRBV7-2; d_gene: -; CDR3nt: TGTGCCAGCAGCTCGTGGGCGGGAACTGGTGAAGCTTTCTTT; CDR3aa: CASSSWAGTGEAFF
j_gene: TRBJ1-1; abundance: -; v_gene: TRBV5-1; d_gene: -; CDR3nt: TGCGCCAGCAGCTTGGGGATTAACACTGAAGCTTTCTTT; CDR3aa: CASSLGINTEAFF
j_gene: TRBJ1-2; abundance: few; v_gene: TRBV6-5; d_gene: -; CDR3nt: TGTGCCAGTCGGACAGCCTATTTTATGGGCTACACCTTC; CDR3aa: CASRTAYFMGYTF
j_gene: TRBJ1-1; abundance: -; v_gene: TRBV4-1; d_gene: -; CDR3nt: TGCGCCAGCCTGCACCGAGGTGGGGGCGCTTTCTTT; CDR3aa: CASLHRGGGAFF
j_gene: TRBJ2-2; abundance: -; v_gene: TRBV18; d_gene: -; CDR3nt: TGTGCCAGCTCGTCACAACCGAACACCGGGGAGCTGTTTTTT; CDR3aa: CASSSQPNTGELFF
j_gene: TRBJ1-6; abundance: once; v_gene: TRBV27; d_gene: -; CDR3nt: TGTGCCAGCAGGAAAACAGGGAGCTCCTATAATTCACCCCTCCACTTT; CDR3aa: CASRKTGSSYNSPLHF
j_gene: TRBJ2-3; abundance: -; v_gene: TRBV7-8; d_gene: -; CDR3nt: TGTGCCAGCAGCCCAACCGGAGCCCTTAGCACAGATACGCAGTATTTT; CDR3aa: CASSPTGALSTDTQYF
j_gene: TRBJ1-5; abundance: -; v_gene: TRBV15; d_gene: -; CDR3nt: TGTGCCACCAGCAGAGACCGAGTGGGCAATCAGCCCCAGCATTTT; CDR3aa: CATSRDRVGNQPQHF
j_gene: TRBJ2-7; abundance: -; v_gene: TRBV4-1; d_gene: -; CDR3nt: TGCGCCAGCAGCCAAGAAGGGTCCTACGAGCAGTACTTC; CDR3aa: CASSQEGSYEQYF